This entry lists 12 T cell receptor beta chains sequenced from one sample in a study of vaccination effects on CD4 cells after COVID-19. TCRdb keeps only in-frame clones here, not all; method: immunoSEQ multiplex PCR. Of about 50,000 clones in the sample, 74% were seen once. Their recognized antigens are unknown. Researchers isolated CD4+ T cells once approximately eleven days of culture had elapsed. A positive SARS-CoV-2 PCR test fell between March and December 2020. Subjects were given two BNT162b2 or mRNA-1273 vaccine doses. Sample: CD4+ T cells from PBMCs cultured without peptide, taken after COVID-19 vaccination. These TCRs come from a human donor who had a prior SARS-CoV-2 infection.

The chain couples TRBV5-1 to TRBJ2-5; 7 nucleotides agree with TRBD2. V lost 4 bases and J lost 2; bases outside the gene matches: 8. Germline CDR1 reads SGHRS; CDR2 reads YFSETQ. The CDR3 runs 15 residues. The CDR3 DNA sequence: TGCGCCAGCAGCCCCGTCTGGGGGGGACAAGAGACCCAGTACTTC. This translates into CASSPVWGGQETQYF.

CDR3: CASSEARRGQPQHF. The CDR3 DNA sequence: TGTGCCAGCAGTGAAGCGCGGAGAGGTCAGCCCCAGCATTTT. The chain joins TRBV6-1 to TRBJ1-5; D remains ambiguous. The CDR3 runs to 14 residues. Trimming took 0 bases from V and 6 from J, leaving 9 bases between them. The V gene's germline CDR1 is MNHNS and CDR2 SASEGT.

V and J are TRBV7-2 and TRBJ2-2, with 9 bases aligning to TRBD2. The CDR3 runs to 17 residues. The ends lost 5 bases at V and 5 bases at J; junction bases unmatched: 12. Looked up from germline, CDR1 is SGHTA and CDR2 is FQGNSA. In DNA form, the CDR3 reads TGTGCCAGCAGCCTTGGAGACCTAGCGGGAAGAACCGGGGAGCTGTTTTTT. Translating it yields CASSLGDLAGRTGELFF. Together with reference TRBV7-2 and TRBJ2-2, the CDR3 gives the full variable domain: GAGVSQSPSNKVTEKGKDVELRCDPISGHTALYWYRQSLGQGLEFLIYFQGNSAPDKSGLPSDRFSAERTGGSVSTLTIQRTQQEDSAVYLCASSLGDLAGRTGELFFGEGSRLTVL.

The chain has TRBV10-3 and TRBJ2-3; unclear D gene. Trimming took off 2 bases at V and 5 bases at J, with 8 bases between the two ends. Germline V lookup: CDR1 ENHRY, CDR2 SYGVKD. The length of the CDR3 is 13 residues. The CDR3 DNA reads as TGTGCCATCAGTGAGGGTCTAGGAGATACGCAGTATTTT. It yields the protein CAISEGLGDTQYF.

DNA of the CDR3: TGCGCCAGCAGCCAAAGGACAGGGACGGACACTGAAGCTTTCTTT. It is translated as CASSQRTGTDTEAFF. The gene calls are TRBV4-3 and TRBJ1-1; 8 nucleotides align to TRBD1. CDR1 and CDR2 from the germline V gene are LGHNA and YSLEER. The CDR3 has 15 residues. After removal of 2 bases from V and 3 bases from J, the junction contained 5 bases not matched to a gene.

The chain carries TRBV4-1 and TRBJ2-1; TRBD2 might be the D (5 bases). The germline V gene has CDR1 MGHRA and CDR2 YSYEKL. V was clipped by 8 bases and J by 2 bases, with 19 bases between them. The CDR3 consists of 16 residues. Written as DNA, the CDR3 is TGCGCCAGCGGTTTAACGGGCGGGCAAGCCTACAATGAGCAGTTCTTC. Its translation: CASGLTGGQAYNEQFF.

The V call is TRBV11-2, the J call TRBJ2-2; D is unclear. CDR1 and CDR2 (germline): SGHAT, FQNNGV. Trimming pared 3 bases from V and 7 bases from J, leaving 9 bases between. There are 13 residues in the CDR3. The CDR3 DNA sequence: TGTGCCAGCAGCTTTTCACGCGACGGGGAGCTGTTTTTT. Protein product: CASSFSRDGELFF.

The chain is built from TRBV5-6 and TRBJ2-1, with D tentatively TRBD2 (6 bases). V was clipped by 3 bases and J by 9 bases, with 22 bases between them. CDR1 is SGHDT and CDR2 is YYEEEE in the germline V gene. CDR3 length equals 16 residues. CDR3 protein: CASSSLGGVVVSEQFF. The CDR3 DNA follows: TGTGCCAGCAGCTCCCTCGGAGGGGTTGTTGTAAGTGAGCAGTTCTTC.

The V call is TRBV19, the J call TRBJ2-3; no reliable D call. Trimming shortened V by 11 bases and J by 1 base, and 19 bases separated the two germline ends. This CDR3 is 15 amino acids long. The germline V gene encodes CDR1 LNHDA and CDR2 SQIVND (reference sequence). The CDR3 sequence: CASRAQSAGTDTQYF. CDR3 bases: TGTGCCTCTAGGGCCCAAAGCGCCGGCACAGATACGCAGTATTTT.

The CDR3 nucleotides are TGTGCCAGCAGCCCTGGGACTAGCGGGAGCCGTAGCTCCTACGAGCAGTACTTC. It is translated as CASSPGTSGSRSSYEQYF. V usage is TRBV4-2 and J usage is TRBJ2-7; 14 nucleotides agree with TRBD2. The CDR3 is made up of 18 amino acids. The germline gives CDR1 LGHNA, CDR2 YNFKEQ. The J segment lost 0 bases and the V segment lost 4 bases, leaving 8 bases of the junction unmatched.

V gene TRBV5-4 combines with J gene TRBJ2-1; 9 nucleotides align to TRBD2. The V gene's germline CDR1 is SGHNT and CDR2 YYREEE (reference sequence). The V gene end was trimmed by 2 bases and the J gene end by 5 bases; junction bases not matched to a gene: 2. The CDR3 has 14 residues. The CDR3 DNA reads TGTGCCAGCAGCTTAGCGGGGGGCAACAATGAGCAGTTCTTC. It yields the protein CASSLAGGNNEQFF.

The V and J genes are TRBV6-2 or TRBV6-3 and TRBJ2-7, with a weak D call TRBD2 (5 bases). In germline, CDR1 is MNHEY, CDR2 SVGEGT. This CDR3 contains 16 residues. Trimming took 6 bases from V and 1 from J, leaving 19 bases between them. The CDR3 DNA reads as TGTGCCAGCAGCCAGGTAGCGATACGGGAATCCTACGAGCAGTACTTC. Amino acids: CASSQVAIRESYEQYF.